The clone carrying this TCR beta chain came up once. The antigen is unknown. Recent vaccinations or acute infections were absent in the healthy HIV-negative adult donors. The data were taken from a study of shared clonotypes between healthy human individuals. Findings and limits, study-wide: Naive subsets generally had larger estimated richness than memory subsets. Tissues were not sampled, only blood, and their repertoires likely differ.

As handled by the study authors: Filtering differed, since immunoSEQ gave only junction sequences and no quality scores. Repertoires were generated with immunoSEQ multiplex PCR, while TCRdb's copy carries only in-frame clones and drops some. V and J calls and clone size are those listed in that table; D and trimming were worked out from the DNA. The sample holds over 2 million clones; about 95% are singletons and the top ten take 0.1% to 0.15%. This CDR3 has 17 residues. Trimming took off 2 bases at V and 5 bases at J, with 21 bases between the two ends. Germline V gene sequence: CDR1 MDHEN, CDR2 SYDVKM.

The clonotype originates from a man between 18 and 29 years old in good health. The sample was naive CD4+ T cells sorted from blood. The subset: CD45RA+ positively selected. The chain links TRBV28 to TRBJ2-5; D not resolved. In nucleotides, the CDR3 is TGTGCCAGCAGTTTAGAAGACCTCCGTAGGGATTGGGAGACCCAGTACTTC. It is translated as CASSLEDLRRDWETQYF. The complete variable domain, with remaining parts taken from reference TRBV28 and TRBJ2-5, reads DVKVTQSSRYLVKRTGEKVFLECVQDMDHENMFWYRQDPGLGLRLIYFSYDVKMKEKGDIPEGYSVSREKKERFSLILESASTNQTSMYLCASSLEDLRRDWETQYFGPGTRLLVL.